These T cell receptor beta chains were read from a single sample in a study of liver allograft versus peripheral blood T cells. TCRdb independently ran MiXCR on the reads; one entry per CDR3 protein. The sample lists approximately 16,000 distinct CDR3 sequences; around 23% were seen once. The receptors derive from a human patient who had a liver transplant. A share of the T cells may be of graft donor origin. Both conserved end residues are part of each CDR3. A D gene is named only where the DNA matches it firmly. Part of the rows lack a size; the others show once, few, many or a class for expanded clones.

CDR3 DNA,CDR3 protein,clone size,V gene,D gene,J gene
TGTGCCTGGAGAGGTTGGGGCGGCGCCTACGAGCAGTACTTC,CAWRGWGGAYEQYF,.,TRBV30,.,TRBJ2-7
TGCAGTGCTAGCGGCCCTAGCGGGAGGGCCGGGTACGAGCAGTACTTC,CSASGPSGRAGYEQYF,.,TRBV20-1,TRBD2,TRBJ2-7
TGTGCCAGCAGGCCCGGAGTAGCAAACCAAGAGACCCAGTACTTC,CASRPGVANQETQYF,medium-sized,TRBV7-2,.,TRBJ2-5
TGTGCCAGCAGCCGGGTGGGGGGCGCGGTAACTGAAGCTTTCTTT,CASSRVGGAVTEAFF,once,TRBV12-3/TRBV12-4,.,TRBJ1-1
TGTGCCAGCAGCTTTCGGATTCTTTACAATGAGCAGTTCTTC,CASSFRILYNEQFF,.,TRBV7-2,.,TRBJ2-1
TGTGCCAGCAGACGAAGCCAAGCGTACGAGCAGTACTTC,CASRRSQAYEQYF,few,TRBV6-6,.,TRBJ2-7
TGTGCCGGGACTAGCGGGGGGACCGGAGAGACCCAGTACTTC,CAGTSGGTGETQYF,few,TRBV30,TRBD2,TRBJ2-5
TGTGCCATCAGCGGGACTAGCGGGACGAGCTTTAACAATGAGCAGTTCTTC,CAISGTSGTSFNNEQFF,.,TRBV10-3,TRBD2,TRBJ2-1
TGTGCCAGCAGTAATGAGGGACTGACCTACGAAGAGCAGTACTTC,CASSNEGLTYEEQYF,large,TRBV6-6,.,TRBJ2-7
TGTGCCAGCAATTCCGGACAGGCTCCCGCAGATACGCAGTATTTT,CASNSGQAPADTQYF,few,TRBV28,TRBD1,TRBJ2-3
TGTGCCAGCAGGACCGAGGCCTATAATTCACCCCTCCACTTT,CASRTEAYNSPLHF,few,TRBV27,.,TRBJ1-6
TGTGCCAGCAGTTTCGGGACAGGGAAGACCCAGTACTTC,CASSFGTGKTQYF,many,TRBV6-5,TRBD1,TRBJ2-5
TGCAGTGCCCCCAAAGCCGAGCAGTTCTTC,CSAPKAEQFF,.,TRBV20-1,.,TRBJ2-1
TGTGCCATCAGTGAGTCGGGACCTTGGGATACGCAGTATTTT,CAISESGPWDTQYF,medium-sized,TRBV10-3,.,TRBJ2-3
TGTGCCTGGAGCCGACAGGGGGCGCTTCCCAATCAGCCCCAGCATTTT,CAWSRQGALPNQPQHF,few,TRBV30,TRBD1,TRBJ1-5
TGTGCCAGCAGTTTTGGGGACATAAGAAACACCGGGGAGCTGTTTTTT,CASSFGDIRNTGELFF,many,TRBV28,.,TRBJ2-2
TGTGCCAGCAGCTTAACGGGGTCAATCGGGGAGCTGTTTTTT,CASSLTGSIGELFF,.,TRBV7-2,.,TRBJ2-2
TGTGCCAGCACCGCGGACAGGCCGTTCCCCACTGAAGCTTTCTTT,CASTADRPFPTEAFF,medium-sized,TRBV6-1,TRBD1,TRBJ1-1
TGCAGTGCAAGCTTAGCGCAGGGAGGTAACTATGGCTACACCTTC,CSASLAQGGNYGYTF,.,TRBV20-1,.,TRBJ1-2
TGTGCCTGGAGTGGGACCGGGACACGAGCTTCACCCCTCCACTTT,CAWSGTGTRASPLHF,.,TRBV30,.,TRBJ1-6
TGTGCCTGGAGCATCGGGACGTACAATGAGCAGTTCTTC,CAWSIGTYNEQFF,.,TRBV30,.,TRBJ2-1
TGTGCCAGCAGTTTAGGAAGCACTAGCGGTTACAATGAGCAGTTCTTC,CASSLGSTSGYNEQFF,.,TRBV12-3/TRBV12-4,TRBD2,TRBJ2-1
TGTGCCAGCAGATCGATACGGCCTGGAGCTACGGGCGGGGCCACAGATACGCAGTATTTT,CASRSIRPGATGGATDTQYF,.,TRBV7-2,.,TRBJ2-3
TGTGCCAGCAGCCAATCTTTTACAGGTGGCTACACCTTC,CASSQSFTGGYTF,.,TRBV14,.,TRBJ1-2
TGTGCCAGCAGCCTCCGGGCGGGTACTATGCAGTTCTTC,CASSLRAGTMQFF,.,TRBV14,.,TRBJ2-1